One sample yielded the 4 T cell receptor beta chains listed below, sequenced in a study of blood T cell repertoires in COVID-19. Using immunoSEQ multiplex PCR, the repertoire was profiled, and TCRdb retains in-frame clones only, with some absent. The sample lists some 270,000 clones; around 90% were seen once. Sequencing was performed on peripheral blood. The source is a man between 45 and 60 years old with acute or convalescent COVID-19.

V gene TRBV29-1 combines with J gene TRBJ1-4, with D possibly TRBD1 on 5 matching bases. The germline V and J ends were trimmed by 4 bases and 2 bases, with 8 bases remaining between them. CDR3 size: 13 residues. Germline lookup yields CDR1 SQVTM and CDR2 ANQGSEA. Here the CDR3 DNA reads TGCAGCGTTGGCCGGGGGACTAATGAAAAACTGTTTTTT. It is translated as CSVGRGTNEKLFF.

The CDR3 DNA sequence: TGTGCCAGCAGACCTCCGGGACTTTCCACAGATACGCAGTATTTT. This sequence encodes CASRPPGLSTDTQYF. The chain couples TRBV6-5 to TRBJ2-3, with D possibly TRBD2 on 6 matching bases. The CDR3 runs to 15 residues. Germline CDR1 MNHEY, CDR2 SVGAGI. V was shortened by 6 bases and J by 2 bases, with 15 bases between the two germline ends.

The rearrangement links TRBV6-5 to TRBJ1-1, with 9 nucleotides matching TRBD1. The CDR3 length is 15 residues. Trimming removed 6 bases from V and 1 base from J; junction bases left unmatched: 6. The V gene's germline CDR1 is MNHEY and CDR2 SVGAGI. The CDR3 here is CASSRNRGPNTEAFF. The DNA for the CDR3 is TGTGCCAGCAGCCGCAACAGGGGGCCGAACACTGAAGCTTTCTTT.

The chain links TRBV6-5 to TRBJ2-7; 10 nucleotides agree with TRBD2. Per germline, CDR1 MNHEY and CDR2 SVGAGI. V lost 6 bases and J lost 4; bases outside the gene matches: 6. This CDR3 is built from 14 residues. CDR3 in amino acids: CASRPGLAAYEQYF. The DNA of the CDR3 is TGTGCCAGCAGACCCGGACTAGCGGCTTACGAGCAGTACTTC.